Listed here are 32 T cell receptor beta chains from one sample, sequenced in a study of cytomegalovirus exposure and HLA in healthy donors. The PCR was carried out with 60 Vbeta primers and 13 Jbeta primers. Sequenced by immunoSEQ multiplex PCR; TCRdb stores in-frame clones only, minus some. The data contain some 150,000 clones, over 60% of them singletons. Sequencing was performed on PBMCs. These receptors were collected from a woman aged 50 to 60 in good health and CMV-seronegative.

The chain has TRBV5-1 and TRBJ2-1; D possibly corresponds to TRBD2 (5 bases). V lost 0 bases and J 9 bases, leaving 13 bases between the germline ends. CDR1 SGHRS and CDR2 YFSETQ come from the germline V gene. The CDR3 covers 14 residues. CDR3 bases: TGCGCCAGCAGCTTGGATTTGACGGGGAGTGAGCAGTTCTTC. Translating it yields CASSLDLTGSEQFF.

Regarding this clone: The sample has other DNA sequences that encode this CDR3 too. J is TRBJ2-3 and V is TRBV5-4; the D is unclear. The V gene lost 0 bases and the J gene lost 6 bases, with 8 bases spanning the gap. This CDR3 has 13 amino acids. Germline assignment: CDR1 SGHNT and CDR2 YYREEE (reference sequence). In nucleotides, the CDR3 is TGTGCCAGCAGCTTGGCCGGAGCGGATACGCAGTATTTT. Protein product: CASSLAGADTQYF. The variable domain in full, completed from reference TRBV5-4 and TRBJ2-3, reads ETGVTQSPTHLIKTRGQQVTLRCSSQSGHNTVSWYQQALGQGPQFIFQYYREEENGRGNFPPRFSGLQFPNYSSELNVNALELDDSALYLCASSLAGADTQYFGPGTRLTVL.

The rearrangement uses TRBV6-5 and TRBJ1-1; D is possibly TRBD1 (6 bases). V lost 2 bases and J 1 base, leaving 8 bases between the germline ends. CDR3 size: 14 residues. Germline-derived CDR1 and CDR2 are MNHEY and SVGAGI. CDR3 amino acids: CASSYQGSNTEAFF. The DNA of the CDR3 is TGTGCCAGCAGTTACCAGGGGTCGAACACTGAAGCTTTCTTT.

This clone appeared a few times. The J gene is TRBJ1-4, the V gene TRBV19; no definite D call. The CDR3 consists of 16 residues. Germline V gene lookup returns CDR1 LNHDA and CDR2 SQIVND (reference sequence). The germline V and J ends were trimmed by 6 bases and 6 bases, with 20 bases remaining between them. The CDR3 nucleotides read TGTGCCAGTAGCCCTGCAGTCCAAGAGGGCTATGAAAAACTGTTTTTT. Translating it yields CASSPAVQEGYEKLFF.

CDR3 bases: TGTGCCAGCAGCTTGTTATCCGATACGCAGTATTTT. This sequence encodes CASSLLSDTQYF. The rearrangement links TRBV28 to TRBJ2-3; D gene uncertain. CDR1 and CDR2 from the germline V gene are MDHEN and SYDVKM. The CDR3 sequence is 12 residues long. V gave up 6 bases and J gave up 6 bases, with 10 bases separating them.

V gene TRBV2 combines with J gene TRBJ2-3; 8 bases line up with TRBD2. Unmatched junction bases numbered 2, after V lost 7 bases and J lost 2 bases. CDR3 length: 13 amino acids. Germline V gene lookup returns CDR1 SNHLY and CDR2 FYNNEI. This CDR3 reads CASTSGYTDTQYF. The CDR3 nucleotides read TGTGCCAGCACTAGCGGGTACACAGATACGCAGTATTTT.

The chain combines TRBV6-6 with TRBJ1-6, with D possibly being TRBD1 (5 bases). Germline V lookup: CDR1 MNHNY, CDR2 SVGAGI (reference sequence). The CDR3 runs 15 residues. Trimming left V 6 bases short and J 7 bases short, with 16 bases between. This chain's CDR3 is CASSSLTATNSPLHF. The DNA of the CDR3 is TGTGCCAGCAGCTCCTTGACAGCGACGAATTCACCCCTCCACTTT.

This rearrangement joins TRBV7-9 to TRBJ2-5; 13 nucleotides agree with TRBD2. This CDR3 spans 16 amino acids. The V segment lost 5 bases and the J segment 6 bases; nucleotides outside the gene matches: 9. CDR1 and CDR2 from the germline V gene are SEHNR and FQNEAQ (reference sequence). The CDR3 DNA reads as TGTGCCAGCAGCCGAAGAGGGACTAGCGGGGACAAGACCCAGTACTTC. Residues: CASSRRGTSGDKTQYF.

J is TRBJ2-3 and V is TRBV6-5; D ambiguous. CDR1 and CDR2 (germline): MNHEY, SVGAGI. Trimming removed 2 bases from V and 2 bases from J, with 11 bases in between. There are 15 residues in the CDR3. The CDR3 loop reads CASSYRGETTDTQYF. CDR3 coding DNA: TGTGCCAGCAGTTACCGCGGCGAGACCACAGATACGCAGTATTTT.

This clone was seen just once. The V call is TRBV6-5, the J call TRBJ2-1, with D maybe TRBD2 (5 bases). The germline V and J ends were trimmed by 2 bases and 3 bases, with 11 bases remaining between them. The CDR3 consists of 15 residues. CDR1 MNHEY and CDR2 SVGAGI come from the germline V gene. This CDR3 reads CASSYRGSGYNEQFF. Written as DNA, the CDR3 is TGTGCCAGCAGTTACAGAGGAAGCGGCTACAATGAGCAGTTCTTC.

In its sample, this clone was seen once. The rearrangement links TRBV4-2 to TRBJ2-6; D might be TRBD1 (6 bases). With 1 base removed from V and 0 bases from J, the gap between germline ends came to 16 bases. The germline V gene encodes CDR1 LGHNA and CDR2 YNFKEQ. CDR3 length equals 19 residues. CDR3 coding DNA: TGTGCCAGCAGCCAAGGAATTGCAGGGGCTGACTCTGGGGCCAACGTCCTGACTTTC. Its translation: CASSQGIAGADSGANVLTF.

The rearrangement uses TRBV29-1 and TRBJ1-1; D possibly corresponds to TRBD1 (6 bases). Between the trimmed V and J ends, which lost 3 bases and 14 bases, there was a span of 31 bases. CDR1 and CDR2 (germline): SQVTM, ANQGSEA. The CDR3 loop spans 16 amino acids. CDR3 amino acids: CSVEAWGTPDPNWSFF. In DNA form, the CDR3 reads TGCAGCGTTGAGGCGTGGGGGACACCGGACCCGAATTGGAGCTTCTTT.

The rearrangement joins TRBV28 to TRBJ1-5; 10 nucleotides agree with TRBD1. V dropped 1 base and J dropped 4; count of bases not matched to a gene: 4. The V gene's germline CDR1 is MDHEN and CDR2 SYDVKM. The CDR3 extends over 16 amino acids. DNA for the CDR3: TGTGCCAGCAGTTTATTTGACAGGGGGCGAAATCAGCCCCAGCATTTT. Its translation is CASSLFDRGRNQPQHF.

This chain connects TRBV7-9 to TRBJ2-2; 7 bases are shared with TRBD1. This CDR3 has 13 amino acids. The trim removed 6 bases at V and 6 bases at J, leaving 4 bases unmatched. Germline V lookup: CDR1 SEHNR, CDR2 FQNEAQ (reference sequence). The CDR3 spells CASSFTGAGELFF. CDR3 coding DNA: TGTGCCAGCAGTTTTACAGGGGCCGGGGAGCTGTTTTTT.

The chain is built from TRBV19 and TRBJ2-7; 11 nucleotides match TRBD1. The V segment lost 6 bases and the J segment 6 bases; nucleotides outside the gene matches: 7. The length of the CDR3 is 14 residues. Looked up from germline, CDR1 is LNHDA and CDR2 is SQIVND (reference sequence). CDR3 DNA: TGTGCCAGTAGCAATAGAGGGACAGGGGGCGAGCAGTACTTC. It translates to CASSNRGTGGEQYF.

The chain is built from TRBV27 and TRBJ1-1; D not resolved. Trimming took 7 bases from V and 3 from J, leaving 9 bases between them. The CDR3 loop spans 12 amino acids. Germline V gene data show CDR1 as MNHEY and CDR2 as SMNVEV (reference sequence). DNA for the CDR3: TGTGCCAGCACCCCTATACACACTGAAGCTTTCTTT. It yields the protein CASTPIHTEAFF.

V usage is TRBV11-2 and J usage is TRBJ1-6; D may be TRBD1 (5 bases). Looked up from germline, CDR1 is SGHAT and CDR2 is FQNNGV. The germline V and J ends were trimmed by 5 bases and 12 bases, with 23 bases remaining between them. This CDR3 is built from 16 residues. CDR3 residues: CASSISFGGSGRPLHF. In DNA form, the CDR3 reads TGTGCCAGCAGCATCTCCTTCGGGGGTTCAGGGAGACCCCTCCACTTT.

CDR3 sequence: CASGWEFNQPQHF. CDR3 DNA sequence: TGTGCTAGTGGTTGGGAGTTCAATCAGCCCCAGCATTTT. The chain is built from TRBV12-5 and TRBJ1-5, with unresolved D. The CDR3 sequence is 13 residues long. From germline, CDR1 is LGHNT and CDR2 FRNRAP. V lost 4 bases and J 3 bases, leaving 7 bases between the germline ends.

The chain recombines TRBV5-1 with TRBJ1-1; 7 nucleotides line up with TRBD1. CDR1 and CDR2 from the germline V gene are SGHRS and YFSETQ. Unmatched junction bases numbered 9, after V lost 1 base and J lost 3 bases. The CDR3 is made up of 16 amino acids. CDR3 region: CASSLTPTGAYTEAFF. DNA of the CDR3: TGCGCCAGCAGCTTGACACCTACAGGGGCGTACACTGAAGCTTTCTTT.

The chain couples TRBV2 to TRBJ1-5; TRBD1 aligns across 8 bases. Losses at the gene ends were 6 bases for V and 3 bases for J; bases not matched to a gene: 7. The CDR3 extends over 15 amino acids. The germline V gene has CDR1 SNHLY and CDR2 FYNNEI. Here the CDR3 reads CASRPGQGNNQPQHF. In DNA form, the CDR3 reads TGTGCCAGCAGGCCTGGACAGGGTAACAATCAGCCCCAGCATTTT.

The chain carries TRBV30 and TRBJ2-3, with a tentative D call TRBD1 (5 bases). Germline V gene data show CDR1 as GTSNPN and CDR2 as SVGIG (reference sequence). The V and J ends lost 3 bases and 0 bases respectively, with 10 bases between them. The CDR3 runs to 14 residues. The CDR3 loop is CAWRGAGSTDTQYF. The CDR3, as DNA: TGTGCCTGGAGAGGGGCAGGGAGCACAGATACGCAGTATTTT.

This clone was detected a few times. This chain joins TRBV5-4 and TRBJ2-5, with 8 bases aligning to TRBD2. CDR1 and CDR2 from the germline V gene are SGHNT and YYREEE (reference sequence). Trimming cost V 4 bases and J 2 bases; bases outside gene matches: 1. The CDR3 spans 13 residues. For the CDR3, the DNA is TGTGCCAGCAGCGGGACTAGACAAGAGACCCAGTACTTC. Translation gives CASSGTRQETQYF.

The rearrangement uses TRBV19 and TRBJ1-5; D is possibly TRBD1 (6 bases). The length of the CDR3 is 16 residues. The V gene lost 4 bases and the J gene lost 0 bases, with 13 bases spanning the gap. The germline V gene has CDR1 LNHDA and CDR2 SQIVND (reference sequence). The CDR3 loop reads CASSRLTGFSNQPQHF. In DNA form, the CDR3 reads TGTGCCAGTAGTAGACTGACAGGATTTAGCAATCAGCCCCAGCATTTT.

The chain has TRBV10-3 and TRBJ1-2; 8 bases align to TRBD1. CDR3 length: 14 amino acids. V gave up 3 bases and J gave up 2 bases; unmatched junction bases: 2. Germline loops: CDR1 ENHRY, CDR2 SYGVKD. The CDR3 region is CAISDTGGNYGYTF. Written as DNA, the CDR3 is TGTGCCATCAGTGATACAGGGGGGAACTATGGCTACACCTTC.

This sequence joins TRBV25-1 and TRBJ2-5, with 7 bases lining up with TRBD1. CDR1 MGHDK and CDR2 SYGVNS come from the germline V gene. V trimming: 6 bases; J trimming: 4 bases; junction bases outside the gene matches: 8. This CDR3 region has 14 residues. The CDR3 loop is CASSDPGTVETQYF. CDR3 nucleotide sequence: TGTGCCAGCAGCGATCCGGGGACAGTAGAGACCCAGTACTTC.

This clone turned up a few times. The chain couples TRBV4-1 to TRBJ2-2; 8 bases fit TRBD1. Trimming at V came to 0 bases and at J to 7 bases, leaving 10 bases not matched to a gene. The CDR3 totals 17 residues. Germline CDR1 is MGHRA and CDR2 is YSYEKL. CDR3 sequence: CASSQDRARGRVGELFF. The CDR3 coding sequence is TGCGCCAGCAGCCAAGATAGGGCCAGGGGGCGCGTCGGGGAGCTGTTTTTT.

DNA of the CDR3: TGTGCCAGCTCACTCGACGCCGGGACAGCTCCCTACGAGCAGTACTTC. It codes for CASSLDAGTAPYEQYF. This chain links TRBV18 with TRBJ2-7; TRBD1 matches 7 bases. V dropped 4 bases and J dropped 2; count of bases not matched to a gene: 11. Germline V gene lookup returns CDR1 KGHSH and CDR2 LQKENI. The CDR3 consists of 16 residues.

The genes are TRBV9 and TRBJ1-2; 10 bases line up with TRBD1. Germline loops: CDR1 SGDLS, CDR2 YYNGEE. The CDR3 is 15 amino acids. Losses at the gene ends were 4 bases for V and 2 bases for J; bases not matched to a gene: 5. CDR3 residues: CASSPPTGGNYGYTF. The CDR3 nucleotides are TGTGCCAGCAGCCCACCGACAGGGGGCAACTATGGCTACACCTTC.

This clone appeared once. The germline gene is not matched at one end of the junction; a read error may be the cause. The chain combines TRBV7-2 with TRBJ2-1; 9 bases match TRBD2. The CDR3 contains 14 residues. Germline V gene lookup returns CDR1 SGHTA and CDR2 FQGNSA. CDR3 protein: CASSPRGGYDEQFF. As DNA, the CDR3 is TGTGCCAGCAGCCCGCGGGGGGGCTACGATGAGCAGTTCTTC.

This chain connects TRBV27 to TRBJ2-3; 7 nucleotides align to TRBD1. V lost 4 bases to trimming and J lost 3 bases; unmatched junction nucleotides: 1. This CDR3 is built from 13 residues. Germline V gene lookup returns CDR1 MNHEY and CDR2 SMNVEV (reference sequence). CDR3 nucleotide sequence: TGTGCCAGCAGTTACAGGGGTACAGATACGCAGTATTTT. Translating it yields CASSYRGTDTQYF.

Written as DNA, the CDR3 is TGTGCCAGCAGCAATGACAGGCCCAACACTGAAGCTTTCTTT. This sequence encodes CASSNDRPNTEAFF. The chain carries TRBV5-8 and TRBJ1-1; D possibly corresponds to TRBD1 (6 bases). CDR1 and CDR2 from the germline V gene are SGHTS and YDEGEE. CDR3 length equals 14 residues. The ends were cut back, 4 bases at V and 2 bases at J, with 12 bases in the middle.

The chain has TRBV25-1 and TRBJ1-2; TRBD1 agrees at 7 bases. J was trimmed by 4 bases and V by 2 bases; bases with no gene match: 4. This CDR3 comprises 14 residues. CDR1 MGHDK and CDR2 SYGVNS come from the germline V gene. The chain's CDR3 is CASSEGQDIYGYTF. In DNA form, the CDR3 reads TGTGCCAGCAGTGAAGGACAGGATATCTATGGCTACACCTTC.